This T cell receptor (beta chain) comes out of a study of blood T cell repertoires in COVID-19. The CDR3 totals 17 residues. In germline, CDR1 is LNHDA, CDR2 SQIVND (reference sequence). Unmatched junction bases numbered 5, after V lost 1 base and J lost 3 bases. Libraries were prepared by immunoSEQ multiplex PCR; TCRdb keeps only in-frame clonotypes and omits some of them. The sample carries some 250,000 clones, 88% recorded once. Sequencing was done on a sample of peripheral blood. The receptor comes from a woman aged 40 to 49 who had recovered from COVID-19. V and J are TRBV19 and TRBJ2-2, with 10 bases aligning to TRBD1. CDR3 loop: CASSIAFGTGDTGELFF. CDR3 nucleotide sequence: TGTGCCAGTAGTATAGCGTTTGGGACAGGGGACACCGGGGAGCTGTTTTTT.